This TCR beta chain was recovered during a study of T cells expressing NK-cell markers (dated by TCRdb to the early 2020s). A note on the overall study: Fewer than ten donors provided sorted CD3+CD56+NKG2C+, CD3+CD56+NKG2C- and CD3+CD56-NKG2C+ T-cell subsets, whose TCR beta-chain repertoires were profiled. All eight donors whose samples were sequenced were randomly selected healthy volunteers, three of them men and five women. Sequencing of the libraries produced 2 x 150 bp reads on Illumina HiSeq 2000/2500, MiSeq or NextSeq. Among the eight sequenced donors, seven were HCMV-seropositive and one was HCMV-seronegative. What the research found in general, with its limitations: Those dominant clonotypes were again the most abundant among CD3+CD56-NKG2C+ cells in a few donors, at roughly 28.3-60.1%. Whether the expanded NKG2C-expressing T cell clones were specific for HCMV antigens remained unclear. In a handful of donors, the dominant CD3+CD56+NKG2C+ clonotypes were among the top 10 CD8+ clonotypes and accounted for roughly 1.0-7.5% of CD8+ T cells.

HCMV-specific IgG was detected in serum with a commercial ELISA kit to determine HCMV serostatus. Ficoll density gradient centrifugation was used to isolate peripheral blood mononuclear cells from blood. On this clonotype itself: The target of this receptor is not known.

The run used an Illumina HiSeq 2000. TCR beta cDNA libraries were made by 5'RACE template switching that added a universal primer site and unique molecular identifiers. cDNA synthesis was primed from the TCR beta constant segment and was followed by two successive PCR amplification steps. Regarding the original processing steps: MIGEC was used to demultiplex reads and group reads by UMI, and MiTCR was used to assemble and quantify clonotypes. Only TCR cDNA sequences supported by at least two reads were kept to exclude erroneous sequences. The tcR package was used for downstream repertoire analysis, and clonotypes were matched across fractions by CDR3 nucleotide sequence plus V segment. VDJmatch was used to annotate antigen specificity against VDJdb, with one amino acid substitution in CDR3 permitted. Reads reprocessed by TCRdb are summarized as one entry per CDR3 protein sequence, and DNA is absent. The V and J calls and clone size come from TCRdb's table, not from the authors' own analysis. The sample table gives 200,000 to 300,000 distinct CDR3 sequences. Of the sample, roughly 0.4% falls within the top ten clones.

Its CDR3 holds 11 amino acids, cysteine through phenylalanine. A DNA sequence was not provided. Via the germline V gene (reference sequence), CDR1 is DFQATT and CDR2 SNEGSKA. In this chain, TRBV20-1 is recombined with TRBJ2-7. Sample: blood T cells: a sorted CD56 or NKG2C T cell subset, CD4+ or CD8+ T cells, or bulk PBMC T cells (not recorded which). The receptor was isolated from a man younger than 35 in good health. Donor details come from another sample of the same person, matched by shared clones. The CDR3 reads CSASLGYEQYF.